The 14 T cell receptor beta chains reported below all come from one sample, sequenced in a study of a mutant IDH1 vaccine in newly diagnosed glioma (dated by TCRdb to about 2021). The sample's time point label, in plain terms: week 23, last vaccination. A 20-mer mutant IDH1 peptide at 300 micrograms in Montanide made up each vaccine dose, which was injected subcutaneously together with topical imiquimod. Libraries were prepared through the immunoSEQ multiplex PCR assay. TCRdb carries this immuneACCESS record with in-frame sequences only. Its versions omit some clonotypes, under half of them owing to an unresolved V gene in the studies checked, with the rest unexplained. This sample lists about 81,000 clones; 85% were detected once. Of the sample, 2% to 2.5% falls within the top ten clones. No cognate antigen is known for these TCRs. Sequences were derived from PBMCs, sampled from a glioma patient whose treatment included an IDH1 peptide vaccine. Receptor source: a man aged 25 to 40 with glioma. Some clones in this sample may be carry-over from other donors' samples.

This clone was observed a handful of times. The chain carries TRBV6-1 and TRBJ1-5; tentatively, D is TRBD1 (6 bases). V lost 4 bases, J lost 4 bases, and 11 bases lay in between. Germline CDR1 and CDR2: MNHNS and SASEGT. This CDR3 has 14 amino acids. CDR3 in DNA: TGTGCCAGCAGTGGTCGGGGGCTTAATCAGCCCCAGCATTTT. It is translated as CASSGRGLNQPQHF.

The chain carries TRBV18 and TRBJ2-7; 9 bases are a match to TRBD1. In germline, CDR1 is KGHSH, CDR2 LQKENI. There are 14 residues in the CDR3. Trimming at V came to 3 bases and at J to 3 bases, leaving 3 bases not matched to a gene. CDR3 loop: CASSPTGGGYEQYF. CDR3 DNA sequence: TGTGCCAGCTCACCCACAGGGGGCGGCTACGAGCAGTACTTC.

This clone was picked up a small number of times. The genes are TRBV19 and TRBJ2-7, with 10 bases that match TRBD1. The V gene's germline CDR1 is LNHDA and CDR2 SQIVND (reference sequence). Germline trimming cut 7 bases from V and 3 bases from J; bases unmatched to any gene: 3. The CDR3 spans 13 residues. DNA for the CDR3: TGTGCCAGTAACCGGGACAGGGGCTACGAGCAGTACTTC. Amino acids: CASNRDRGYEQYF.

The chain recombines TRBV5-4 with TRBJ2-7; D might be TRBD1 or TRBD2, each matching 5 bases. The CDR3 totals 14 residues. Germline V CDR1 and CDR2: SGHNT, YYREEE (reference sequence). Trimming pared 3 bases from V and 4 bases from J, leaving 14 bases between. The CDR3 DNA is TGTGCCAGCAGCTCGGGACCAGGAAGTTACGAGCAGTACTTC. Translated, it gives CASSSGPGSYEQYF.

This sequence joins TRBV6-1 and TRBJ2-7, with 7 bases aligning to TRBD1. Germline V CDR1 and CDR2: MNHNS, SASEGT. V lost 1 base and J lost 6; bases outside the gene matches: 18. This CDR3 spans 18 amino acids. The CDR3: CASSEGVGGAKHSSEQYF. For the CDR3, the DNA is TGTGCCAGCAGTGAAGGGGTAGGGGGCGCTAAACACTCTAGCGAGCAGTACTTC.

The chain links TRBV10-3 to TRBJ1-1; D call uncertain. Trimming removed 3 bases from V and 1 base from J, with 3 bases in between. Germline assignment: CDR1 ENHRY and CDR2 SYGVKD. There are 12 residues in the CDR3. CDR3: CAISDWNTEAFF. The CDR3 DNA reads TGTGCCATCAGTGATTGGAACACTGAAGCTTTCTTT.

The chain employs TRBV4-2 and TRBJ2-3, with D possibly being TRBD1 (5 bases). In germline, CDR1 is LGHNA, CDR2 YNFKEQ. Trimming stripped 1 base from V and 1 base from J, with 9 bases between. The CDR3 extends over 15 amino acids. The CDR3 reads CASSQGGPRTDTQYF. The CDR3 bases are TGTGCCAGCAGCCAAGGGGGCCCCCGCACAGATACGCAGTATTTT.

The V call is TRBV7-8, the J call TRBJ2-2; no clear D. The CDR3 is made up of 15 amino acids. The germline V and J ends were trimmed by 5 bases and 6 bases, with 16 bases remaining between them. The germline V gene has CDR1 SGHVS and CDR2 FQNEAQ. CDR3 nucleotides: TGTGCCAGCAGCCCACCCTATGTTAGCCCCGGGGAGCTGTTTTTT. Translated: CASSPPYVSPGELFF.

The chain has TRBV7-2 and TRBJ1-1; D unresolved. Deletions cut 5 bases from V and 4 bases from J, with 14 bases between. Germline V lookup: CDR1 SGHTA, CDR2 FQGNSA. The CDR3 runs 14 residues. The CDR3 reads CASSPTPGSTEAFF. The CDR3 DNA follows: TGTGCCAGCAGCCCGACCCCCGGGAGCACTGAAGCTTTCTTT.

The V call is TRBV5-1, the J call TRBJ1-2; perhaps TRBD1 as D (5 bases). Trimming took off 1 base at V and 0 bases at J, with 7 bases between the two ends. This CDR3 spans 14 amino acids. Germline V gene data show CDR1 as SGHRS and CDR2 as YFSETQ. The CDR3 region is CASSLQGANYGYTF. Written as DNA, the CDR3 is TGCGCCAGCAGCTTGCAGGGAGCTAACTATGGCTACACCTTC.

The chain couples TRBV9 to TRBJ2-1; 7 bases line up with TRBD2. Germline-derived CDR1 and CDR2 are SGDLS and YYNGEE. CDR3 length: 16 residues. V was clipped by 4 bases and J by 9 bases; unmatched bases: 16. The CDR3 loop reads CASSPDGVSPGGEQFF. DNA of the CDR3: TGTGCCAGCAGCCCCGACGGGGTGTCCCCGGGGGGTGAGCAGTTCTTC. The full variable domain, rest sourced from reference TRBV9 and TRBJ2-1, is DSGVTQTPKHLITATGQRVTLRCSPRSGDLSVYWYQQSLDQGLQFLIQYYNGEERAKGNILERFSAQQFPDLHSELNLSSLELGDSALYFCASSPDGVSPGGEQFFGPGTRLTVL.

This clone was seen once. The rearrangement joins TRBV12-5 to TRBJ2-7, with D possibly being TRBD1 (6 bases). The CDR3 length is 12 residues. Between the trimmed V and J ends, which lost 6 bases and 4 bases, there was a span of 10 bases. Germline V gives CDR1 LGHNT, CDR2 FRNRAP. The DNA for the CDR3 is TGTGCTAGTGGCGTAACAGGGTACGAGCAGTACTTC. It is translated as CASGVTGYEQYF.

CDR3 residues: CATAVGQDYGYTF. The CDR3 DNA sequence: TGTGCCACCGCCGTGGGACAGGATTATGGCTACACCTTC. This chain connects TRBV10-3 to TRBJ1-2; 8 bases are a match to TRBD1. The trim removed 10 bases at V and 5 bases at J, leaving 9 bases unmatched. The germline V gene has CDR1 ENHRY and CDR2 SYGVKD. The CDR3 extends over 13 amino acids.

This chain joins TRBV7-9 and TRBJ2-5; the match to TRBD2 covers 7 bases. Germline CDR1 SEHNR, CDR2 FQNEAQ (reference sequence). CDR3 length equals 17 residues. V lost 2 bases and J lost 1; bases outside the gene matches: 10. The CDR3 loop reads CASSLRPGLPFQETQYF. The CDR3 nucleotides are TGTGCCAGCAGCTTAAGACCGGGACTACCCTTCCAAGAGACCCAGTACTTC.